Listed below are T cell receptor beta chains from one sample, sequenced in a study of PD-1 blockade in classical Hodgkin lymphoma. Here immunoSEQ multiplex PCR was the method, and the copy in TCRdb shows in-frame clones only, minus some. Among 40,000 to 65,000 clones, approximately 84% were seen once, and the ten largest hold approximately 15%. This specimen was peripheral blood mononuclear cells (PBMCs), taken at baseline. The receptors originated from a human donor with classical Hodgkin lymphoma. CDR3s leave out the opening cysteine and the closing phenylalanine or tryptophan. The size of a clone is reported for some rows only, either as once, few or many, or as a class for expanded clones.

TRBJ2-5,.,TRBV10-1,ASSRGQQETQY
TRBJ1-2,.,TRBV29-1,SVTQGARGYT
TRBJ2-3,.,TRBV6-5,ASSRQEDTDTQY
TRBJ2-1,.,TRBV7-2,ASSLYRSLYNEQF
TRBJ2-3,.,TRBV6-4,ASSDDQHTDTQY
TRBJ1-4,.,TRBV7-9,ASSDARGNEKLF
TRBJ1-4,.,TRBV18,ASSPQGQSEKLF
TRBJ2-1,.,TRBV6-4,ASSEGPTTTHEQF
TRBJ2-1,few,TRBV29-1,SATGGRGYEQF
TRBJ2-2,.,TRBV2,AVWSGELF
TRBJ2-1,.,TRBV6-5,ASSYGQGFRTQQF
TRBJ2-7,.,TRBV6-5,ASKTSGSYEQY
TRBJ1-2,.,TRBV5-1,ASSLAGQGADYGYT
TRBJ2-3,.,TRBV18,ASSPPFTSGTTDTQY
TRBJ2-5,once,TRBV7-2,ASSLAGGLETQY
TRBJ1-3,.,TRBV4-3,ASSQDTGAGNTIY
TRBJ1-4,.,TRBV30,AWSVLREKLF
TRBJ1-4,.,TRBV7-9,ASSPDAAGPKLF
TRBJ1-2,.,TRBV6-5,ASRRPGSYGYT
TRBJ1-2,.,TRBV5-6,ASSLVNFPGNPRDGYT
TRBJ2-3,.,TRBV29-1,SVEVQQGGTDTQY
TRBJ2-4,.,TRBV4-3,ASSQRDGQNIQY
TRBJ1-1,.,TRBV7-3,ASSLSSATNTEAF
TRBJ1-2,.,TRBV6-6,ASSYSTGRGDYGYT
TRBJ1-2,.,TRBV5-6,ASSLAADGYT
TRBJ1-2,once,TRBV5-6,ASSLVGGAGYGYT
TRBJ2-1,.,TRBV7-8,ASSWRASNEQF
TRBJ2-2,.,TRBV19,ASSNPNTGELF
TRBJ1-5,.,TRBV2,ASLDREFNQPQH
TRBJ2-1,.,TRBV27,ASSPFSGPDYNEQF